This is a list of T cell receptor beta chains from one sample in a study of shared clonotypes between healthy human individuals. Assay used: immunoSEQ multiplex PCR; TCRdb lists only in-frame clones, some missing. Of about 2.3 million clones in the sample, around 92% were seen once. The sample consisted of naive CD4+ T cells from PBMCs. Receptor source: a man aged 18 to 29 in good health. Some clones in this sample may be carry-over from other donors' samples. Both conserved end residues are part of each CDR3. Fields, in order: J gene, D gene, V gene, clone size, CDR3 protein, CDR3 DNA. The D gene is left open where the match is weak. Only some rows state a clone size, as once, few, many or a class for expanded clones.

j_gene: TRBJ1-4
d_gene: -
v_gene: TRBV6-5
abundance: -
CDR3aa: CASRGPGGEKLFF
CDR3nt: TGTGCCAGCAGGGGCCCGGGGGGCGAAAAACTGTTTTTT

j_gene: TRBJ2-1
d_gene: TRBD2
v_gene: TRBV18
abundance: -
CDR3aa: CASSPSVASGINEQFF
CDR3nt: TGTGCCAGCTCACCAAGTGTGGCTAGCGGGATCAATGAGCAGTTCTTC

j_gene: TRBJ1-2
d_gene: -
v_gene: TRBV19
abundance: -
CDR3aa: CASNKDDGGYGYTF
CDR3nt: TGTGCCAGTAATAAGGATGATGGGGGTTATGGCTACACCTTC

j_gene: TRBJ2-5
d_gene: -
v_gene: TRBV5-1
abundance: -
CDR3aa: CASSLVGFQETQYF
CDR3nt: TGCGCCAGCAGCTTGGTTGGGTTCCAAGAGACCCAGTACTTC

j_gene: TRBJ2-7
d_gene: TRBD1
v_gene: TRBV7-9
abundance: -
CDR3aa: CASSPDGTGAAEQYF
CDR3nt: TGTGCCAGCAGCCCTGATGGGACAGGGGCCGCCGAGCAGTACTTC

j_gene: TRBJ1-1
d_gene: -
v_gene: TRBV5-1
abundance: -
CDR3aa: CASSLLGEMNTEAFF
CDR3nt: TGCGCCAGCAGCTTGTTGGGCGAAATGAACACTGAAGCTTTCTTT

j_gene: TRBJ2-2
d_gene: -
v_gene: TRBV5-4
abundance: -
CDR3aa: CASSRGNTGELFF
CDR3nt: TGTGCCAGCAGCCGGGGTAACACCGGGGAGCTGTTTTTT

j_gene: TRBJ2-5
d_gene: -
v_gene: TRBV21-1
abundance: -
CDR3aa: CASSLSGLTQYF
CDR3nt: TGTGCCAGCAGCCTCTCAGGGCTGACCCAGTACTTC

j_gene: TRBJ1-2
d_gene: TRBD1
v_gene: TRBV2
abundance: few
CDR3aa: CASSFGTGNYGYTF
CDR3nt: TGTGCCAGCAGTTTCGGGACAGGCAACTATGGCTACACCTTC

j_gene: TRBJ1-5
d_gene: -
v_gene: TRBV4-2
abundance: -
CDR3aa: CASSQDRENQPQHF
CDR3nt: TGTGCCAGCAGCCAAGACAGGGAGAATCAGCCCCAGCATTTT

j_gene: TRBJ1-5
d_gene: -
v_gene: TRBV29-1
abundance: -
CDR3aa: CSVSGSNQPQHF
CDR3nt: TGCAGCGTTTCAGGTAGCAATCAGCCCCAGCATTTT

j_gene: TRBJ1-3
d_gene: -
v_gene: TRBV5-4
abundance: -
CDR3aa: CASSFGGAGNTIYF
CDR3nt: TGTGCCAGCAGCTTTGGAGGGGCTGGAAACACCATATATTTT

j_gene: TRBJ2-7
d_gene: -
v_gene: TRBV27
abundance: once
CDR3aa: CASSPRRDISYEQYF
CDR3nt: TGTGCCAGCAGTCCGAGGAGGGACATATCCTACGAGCAGTACTTC

j_gene: TRBJ2-5
d_gene: -
v_gene: TRBV28
abundance: -
CDR3aa: CASSPHTSPERETQYF
CDR3nt: TGTGCCAGCAGTCCCCACACAAGCCCGGAACGAGAGACCCAGTACTTC

j_gene: TRBJ1-2
d_gene: -
v_gene: TRBV6-1
abundance: -
CDR3aa: CASSTQYYGYTF
CDR3nt: TGTGCCAGCAGTACCCAGTACTATGGCTACACCTTC

j_gene: TRBJ1-4
d_gene: -
v_gene: TRBV18
abundance: -
CDR3aa: CASSLDYRNEKLFF
CDR3nt: TGTGCCAGCTCTTTGGATTATCGAAATGAAAAACTGTTTTTT

j_gene: TRBJ2-7
d_gene: TRBD2
v_gene: TRBV28
abundance: -
CDR3aa: CASSPAGTSGTYEQYF
CDR3nt: TGTGCCAGCAGCCCTGCCGGGACTAGCGGAACCTACGAGCAGTACTTC

j_gene: TRBJ1-4
d_gene: -
v_gene: TRBV6-5
abundance: -
CDR3aa: CASSYSASPFDEKLFF
CDR3nt: TGTGCCAGCAGTTACAGTGCCTCCCCATTTGATGAAAAACTGTTTTTT

j_gene: TRBJ1-2
d_gene: -
v_gene: TRBV7-9
abundance: once
CDR3aa: CASSPGWQAIYGYTF
CDR3nt: TGTGCCAGCAGCCCGGGCTGGCAGGCAATTTATGGCTACACCTTC

j_gene: TRBJ2-2
d_gene: TRBD2
v_gene: TRBV6-1
abundance: -
CDR3aa: CASSRLAGPSGELFF
CDR3nt: TGTGCCAGCAGTCGATTAGCGGGACCATCCGGGGAGCTGTTTTTT

j_gene: TRBJ1-4
d_gene: -
v_gene: TRBV5-1
abundance: -
CDR3aa: CASSPGSATNEKLFF
CDR3nt: TGCGCCAGCAGCCCCGGGTCCGCAACTAATGAAAAACTGTTTTTT

j_gene: TRBJ2-1
d_gene: TRBD1
v_gene: TRBV9
abundance: -
CDR3aa: CASSGGVPTGYGEQFF
CDR3nt: TGTGCCAGCAGCGGGGGAGTTCCGACAGGGTATGGTGAGCAGTTCTTC

j_gene: TRBJ1-4
d_gene: -
v_gene: TRBV7-8
abundance: -
CDR3aa: CASSLVFGFRDSSPTNEKLFF
CDR3nt: TGTGCCAGCAGCTTAGTTTTTGGTTTTAGAGACTCATCCCCAACTAATGAAAAACTGTTTTTT

j_gene: TRBJ2-7
d_gene: -
v_gene: TRBV7-3
abundance: -
CDR3aa: CASSLSRVNEQYF
CDR3nt: TGTGCCAGCAGCTTAAGTCGGGTCAACGAGCAGTACTTC

j_gene: TRBJ1-4
d_gene: -
v_gene: TRBV2
abundance: -
CDR3aa: CASSQGGATNEKLFF
CDR3nt: TGTGCCAGCAGCCAGGGAGGGGCTACTAATGAAAAACTGTTTTTT

j_gene: TRBJ2-7
d_gene: -
v_gene: TRBV5-1
abundance: -
CDR3aa: CASSLGATSSYEQYF
CDR3nt: TGCGCCAGCAGCTTGGGAGCCACCAGCTCCTACGAGCAGTACTTC

j_gene: TRBJ2-3
d_gene: TRBD2
v_gene: TRBV27
abundance: -
CDR3aa: CASSLTQAGVRGTQYF
CDR3nt: TGTGCCAGCAGTTTAACCCAAGCGGGAGTGCGGGGTACGCAGTATTTT

j_gene: TRBJ2-5
d_gene: -
v_gene: TRBV11-2
abundance: once
CDR3aa: CASSSLGETQYF
CDR3nt: TGTGCCAGCAGCTCGTTAGGGGAGACCCAGTACTTC

j_gene: TRBJ2-2
d_gene: TRBD2
v_gene: TRBV4-1
abundance: -
CDR3aa: CASSQEGGRNTGELFF
CDR3nt: TGCGCCAGCAGCCAGGAAGGCGGGAGGAACACCGGGGAGCTGTTTTTT

j_gene: TRBJ1-2
d_gene: TRBD1
v_gene: TRBV9
abundance: -
CDR3aa: CASSVAEGPGQGLHGYTF
CDR3nt: TGTGCCAGCAGCGTAGCGGAGGGACCGGGACAGGGGCTCCATGGCTACACCTTC

j_gene: TRBJ1-4
d_gene: TRBD1
v_gene: TRBV7-9
abundance: -
CDR3aa: CASSPTYNPGQLNEKLFF
CDR3nt: TGTGCCAGCAGCCCTACCTACAACCCGGGACAGCTTAATGAAAAACTGTTTTTT

j_gene: TRBJ2-7
d_gene: -
v_gene: TRBV18
abundance: -
CDR3aa: CASSPDRNSYEQYF
CDR3nt: TGTGCCAGCTCACCCGACAGGAACTCCTACGAGCAGTACTTC

j_gene: TRBJ2-4
d_gene: -
v_gene: TRBV29-1
abundance: -
CDR3aa: CSVAPRLAKNIQYF
CDR3nt: TGCAGCGTTGCTCCTCGACTAGCCAAAAACATTCAGTACTTC

j_gene: TRBJ2-3
d_gene: -
v_gene: TRBV7-8
abundance: -
CDR3aa: CASSPRVTPQSQYF
CDR3nt: TGTGCCAGCAGCCCCCGCGTTACCCCGCAGTCGCAGTATTTT

j_gene: TRBJ2-5
d_gene: -
v_gene: TRBV7-2
abundance: -
CDR3aa: CASSWWTRLRQETQYF
CDR3nt: TGTGCCAGCAGCTGGTGGACACGACTCCGCCAAGAGACCCAGTACTTC

j_gene: TRBJ1-4
d_gene: TRBD1
v_gene: TRBV2
abundance: -
CDR3aa: CASKDRGREKLFF
CDR3nt: TGTGCCAGCAAGGACAGGGGGCGCGAAAAACTGTTTTTT

j_gene: TRBJ1-4
d_gene: TRBD1
v_gene: TRBV19
abundance: -
CDR3aa: CASSNDLGTGYEKLFF
CDR3nt: TGTGCCAGTAGTAACGACCTCGGGACAGGGTATGAAAAACTGTTTTTT

j_gene: TRBJ2-1
d_gene: TRBD1
v_gene: TRBV28
abundance: -
CDR3aa: CASMVLGTGGHDEQFF
CDR3nt: TGTGCCAGCATGGTGTTAGGGACAGGGGGCCACGATGAGCAGTTCTTC

j_gene: TRBJ2-5
d_gene: TRBD2
v_gene: TRBV7-2
abundance: -
CDR3aa: CASSHQRLAGEETQYF
CDR3nt: TGTGCCAGCAGCCATCAGAGACTAGCGGGAGAAGAGACCCAGTACTTC

j_gene: TRBJ2-7
d_gene: TRBD1
v_gene: TRBV7-3
abundance: -
CDR3aa: CASRRDRGAGYEQYF
CDR3nt: TGTGCCAGCAGACGTGACAGGGGGGCCGGCTACGAGCAGTACTTC

j_gene: TRBJ2-1
d_gene: TRBD2
v_gene: TRBV5-1
abundance: once
CDR3aa: CASSLVLSGSSYNEQFF
CDR3nt: TGCGCCAGCAGCTTGGTTCTTAGCGGGAGCTCCTACAATGAGCAGTTCTTC

j_gene: TRBJ1-1
d_gene: -
v_gene: TRBV18
abundance: few
CDR3aa: CASSSTTALNTEAFF
CDR3nt: TGTGCCAGCTCATCAACGACAGCACTGAACACTGAAGCTTTCTTT

j_gene: TRBJ2-5
d_gene: -
v_gene: TRBV28
abundance: -
CDR3aa: CASSLGQPPKTQYF
CDR3nt: TGTGCCAGCAGTTTGGGGCAACCGCCCAAGACCCAGTACTTC

j_gene: TRBJ2-1
d_gene: TRBD2
v_gene: TRBV4-1
abundance: -
CDR3aa: CASTPSGTSGYNEQFF
CDR3nt: TGCGCCAGCACTCCGTCTGGGACTAGCGGGTACAATGAGCAGTTCTTC

j_gene: TRBJ2-7
d_gene: TRBD2
v_gene: TRBV11-2
abundance: -
CDR3aa: CASSSLGGGSSYEQYF
CDR3nt: TGTGCCAGCAGCTCCCTCGGGGGGGGAAGTTCCTACGAGCAGTACTTC

j_gene: TRBJ1-3
d_gene: -
v_gene: TRBV30
abundance: -
CDR3aa: CAWSGLGQALGGNTIYF
CDR3nt: TGTGCCTGGAGTGGACTCGGGCAGGCCCTGGGGGGAAACACCATATATTTT

j_gene: TRBJ2-3
d_gene: -
v_gene: TRBV30
abundance: -
CDR3aa: CAWDTGTDTQYF
CDR3nt: TGTGCCTGGGATACAGGCACAGATACGCAGTATTTT

j_gene: TRBJ2-2
d_gene: -
v_gene: TRBV5-1
abundance: -
CDR3aa: CASSGTSNTGELFF
CDR3nt: TGCGCCAGCAGCGGGACGTCGAACACCGGGGAGCTGTTTTTT

j_gene: TRBJ2-3
d_gene: TRBD1
v_gene: TRBV28
abundance: -
CDR3aa: CASSHRQGRRTDTQYF
CDR3nt: TGTGCCAGCAGCCATAGACAGGGGAGGCGGACAGATACGCAGTATTTT

j_gene: TRBJ2-3
d_gene: TRBD2
v_gene: TRBV4-1
abundance: -
CDR3aa: CASSPGLAGAWADTQYF
CDR3nt: TGCGCCAGCAGCCCGGGACTAGCGGGAGCGTGGGCAGATACGCAGTATTTT

j_gene: TRBJ2-7
d_gene: TRBD1
v_gene: TRBV27
abundance: -
CDR3aa: CASSPPHPGQAYEQYF
CDR3nt: TGTGCCAGCAGTCCCCCTCATCCGGGACAGGCCTACGAGCAGTACTTC

j_gene: TRBJ1-1
d_gene: -
v_gene: TRBV11-2
abundance: -
CDR3aa: CASSLVSAGGGRYAEAFF
CDR3nt: TGTGCCAGCAGCTTAGTGAGTGCGGGGGGCGGAAGGTACGCTGAAGCTTTCTTT

j_gene: TRBJ2-7
d_gene: TRBD2
v_gene: TRBV6-5
abundance: once
CDR3aa: CASTARLAGEQYF
CDR3nt: TGTGCCAGCACAGCGCGACTAGCCGGCGAGCAGTACTTC

j_gene: TRBJ2-1
d_gene: TRBD2
v_gene: TRBV6-1
abundance: -
CDR3aa: CASSKTSFSEQFF
CDR3nt: TGTGCCAGCAGCAAGACTAGCTTCAGTGAGCAGTTCTTC